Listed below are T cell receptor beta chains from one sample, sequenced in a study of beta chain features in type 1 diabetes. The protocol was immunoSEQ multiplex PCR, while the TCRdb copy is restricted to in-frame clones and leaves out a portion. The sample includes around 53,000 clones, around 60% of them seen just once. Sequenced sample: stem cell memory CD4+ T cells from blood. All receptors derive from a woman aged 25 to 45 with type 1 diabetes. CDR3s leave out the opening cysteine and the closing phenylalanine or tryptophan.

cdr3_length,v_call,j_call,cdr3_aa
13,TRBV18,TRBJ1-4,ASSLRDRANEKLF
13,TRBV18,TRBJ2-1,ASSPRAGDDNEQF
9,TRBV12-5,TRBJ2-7,ASANSYEQY
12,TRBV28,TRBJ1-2,ASSSGLGNYGYT
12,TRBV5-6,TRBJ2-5,ASSLTREQETQY
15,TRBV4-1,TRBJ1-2,ASSQDVGGAETYGYT
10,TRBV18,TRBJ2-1,ASSPVDNEQF
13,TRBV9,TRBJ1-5,ASSAGTASNQPQH
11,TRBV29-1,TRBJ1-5,SVGFGTDQPQH
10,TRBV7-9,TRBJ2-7,ASSLAGWEQY
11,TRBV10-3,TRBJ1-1,ATSRPGDTEAF
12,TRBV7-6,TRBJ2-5,ASSLQDIQETQY
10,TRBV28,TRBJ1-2,ASARADYGYT
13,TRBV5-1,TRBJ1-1,ASSFTGGVNTEAF
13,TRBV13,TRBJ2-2,ASSWGDRNTGELF
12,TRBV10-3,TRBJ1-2,AIRPGTGAYGYT
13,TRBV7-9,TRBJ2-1,ASMEMRGAGNEQF
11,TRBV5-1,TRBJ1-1,ASSWGGNTEAF
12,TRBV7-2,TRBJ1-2,ASSHRTGNYGYT
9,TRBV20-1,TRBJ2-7,SAPGTYEQY
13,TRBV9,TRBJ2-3,ASSVLSGIADTQY
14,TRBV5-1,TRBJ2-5,ASSPRGQGGIETQY
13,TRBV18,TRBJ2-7,ASSYLAGETYEQY
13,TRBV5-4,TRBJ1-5,ASSLGQGFNQPQH
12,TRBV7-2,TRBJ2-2,ASSRQGTYGELF
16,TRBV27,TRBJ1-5,ASSFSRTGQGNNQPQH
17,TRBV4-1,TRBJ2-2,ASSQKGTSGRASTGELF
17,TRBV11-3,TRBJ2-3,ASSLDSPMTGASTDTQY
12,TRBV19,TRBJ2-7,ASRKTGGPYEQY
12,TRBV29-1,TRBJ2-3,SACKGTSTDTQY
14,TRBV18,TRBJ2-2,ASSPLEHANTGELF
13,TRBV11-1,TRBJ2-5,ASSLTRGGGETQY
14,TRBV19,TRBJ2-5,ASSHPGTSGSGTQY
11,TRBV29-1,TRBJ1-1,SGNTGILREAF
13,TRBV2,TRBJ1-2,ASRENRDINYGYT
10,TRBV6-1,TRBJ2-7,ANSVGSYEQY
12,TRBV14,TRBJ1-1,ASSQPGPRTEAF
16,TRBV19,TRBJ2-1,ASSSPPLAGNPRNEQF
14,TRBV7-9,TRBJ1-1,ASSLAPGMRNTEAF
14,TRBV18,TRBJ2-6,ASTGLAGGGANVLT
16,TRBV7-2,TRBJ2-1,ASSPASGSQRTYNEQF
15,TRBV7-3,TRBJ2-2,ASSRPSGSANTGELF
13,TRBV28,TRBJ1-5,ASTSLGRGDQPQH
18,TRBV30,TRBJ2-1,AWSVSPGLAGYNSYNEQF
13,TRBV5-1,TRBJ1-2,ASSLEDRESAGYT
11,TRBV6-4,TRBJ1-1,ASSVGEGTEAF
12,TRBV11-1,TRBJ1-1,ASSLGSDRGEAF
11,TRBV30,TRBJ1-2,AWSRDFLRGYT
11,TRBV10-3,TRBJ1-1,AISVQGFTEAF
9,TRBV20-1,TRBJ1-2,SAGTDYGYT
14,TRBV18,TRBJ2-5,ASSPFSPGQGETQY
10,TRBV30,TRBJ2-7,AWTESSYEQY
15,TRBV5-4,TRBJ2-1,ASTPGTVSFSYNEQF
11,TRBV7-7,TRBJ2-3,ASSQTGADTQY